These T cell receptor beta chains were read from a single sample in a study of blood T cell repertoires in COVID-19. Method: immunoSEQ multiplex PCR; TCRdb's copy keeps in-frame clones and lacks some. In the table there are over 200,000 clones, about 90% of which are singletons. The sequencing input was peripheral blood. The receptors were gathered from a woman younger than 35 who had recovered from COVID-19. The CDR3 runs from the conserved cysteine through the conserved F or W. A D gene is named only where the DNA matches it firmly.

TRBV6-5,TRBD2,TRBJ2-5,CASSPASGSETQYF
TRBV7-9,TRBD2,TRBJ2-1,CASSLGVGREIGNEQFF
TRBV7-3,TRBD2,TRBJ2-3,CASSLMASGRVSYTQYF
TRBV4-1,TRBD2,TRBJ2-7,CASSQTSGSSYEQYF
TRBV7-7,TRBD1,TRBJ2-3,CASSSGQGRTDTQYF
TRBV4-3,NA,TRBJ1-4,CASSQAGLGAKLFF
TRBV7-9,NA,TRBJ2-2,CASSLGQNTGELFF
TRBV19,NA,TRBJ1-5,CASSIARVDQPQHF
TRBV25-1,TRBD1,TRBJ2-7,CASNTGTAEAEQYF
TRBV14,TRBD2,TRBJ2-1,CASRASGNYNEQFF
TRBV19,TRBD1,TRBJ2-2,CASSYRGRTGELFF
TRBV5-1,TRBD1,TRBJ1-1,CASSPRGQKNTEAFF
TRBV20-1,NA,TRBJ1-6,CSASYLDSYNSPLHF
TRBV19,NA,TRBJ2-7,CASSASGGGSYEQYF
TRBV19,NA,TRBJ2-5,CAVSRQIQETQYF
TRBV27,NA,TRBJ1-2,CASSSRQEGYTF
TRBV11-2,NA,TRBJ2-7,CASSFSTVAREQYF
TRBV19,TRBD1,TRBJ1-1,CASSTGQGPRVSLNTEAFF
TRBV14,TRBD2,TRBJ2-1,CASSQTSGRLDEQFF
TRBV6-5,NA,TRBJ2-1,CASSYSDSYNEQFF
TRBV3-1/TRBV3-2,TRBD1,TRBJ1-4,CASSQETGGLGEKLFF
TRBV14,TRBD1,TRBJ1-1,CASSPRQGRSTEAFF
TRBV5-4,NA,TRBJ2-7,CASSRRGSLHFEQYF
TRBV9,NA,TRBJ1-1,CASSVGSLPGPAFF
TRBV5-5,NA,TRBJ2-7,CASSLAAYEQYF
TRBV5-5,NA,TRBJ1-2,CASSLDTPTANYGYTF
TRBV18,NA,TRBJ1-6,CASSELDNSPLHF
TRBV10-2,NA,TRBJ2-1,CASKERVLSYNEQFF
TRBV3-1/TRBV3-2,TRBD2,TRBJ2-5,CASSHGLAGASETQYF
TRBV2,NA,TRBJ2-4,CASNQGSGAKNIQYF
TRBV7-8,NA,TRBJ1-6,CASSLAGKYNSPLHF
TRBV29-1,NA,TRBJ2-2,CSAGGAGKNTGELFF
TRBV2,TRBD2,TRBJ2-1,CASSDGLAAFGEQFF
TRBV10-3,NA,TRBJ1-2,CAIKAGANYGYTF
TRBV7-2,TRBD1,TRBJ1-4,CASSRDRAYEKLFF
TRBV11-2,NA,TRBJ2-7,CASSLAPGTSYEQYF
TRBV15,TRBD1,TRBJ2-7,CATSSRPQAGGYEQYF
TRBV13,TRBD1,TRBJ2-5,CASSLRRTGRETQYF
TRBV3-1/TRBV3-2,NA,TRBJ2-1,CASSPDGGSFEQFF
TRBV13,NA,TRBJ1-3,CASSHGSSSGNTIYF
TRBV11-1,TRBD1,TRBJ2-7,CASSSGTGGYEQYF
TRBV19,NA,TRBJ1-6,CASSSSGQDGSYNSPLHF
TRBV5-4,TRBD1,TRBJ1-1,CASREQGIPEAFF
TRBV19,NA,TRBJ1-5,CASSTQGAGNQPQHF
TRBV5-5,NA,TRBJ2-1,CASTAWRSSYNEQFF
TRBV11-1,NA,TRBJ2-7,CASSYGTRGYEQYF
TRBV11-2,TRBD1,TRBJ1-4,CASAVGQGREKLFF
TRBV7-8,NA,TRBJ1-5,CASSLDGLSNQPQHF
TRBV9,NA,TRBJ2-2,CASSVRLANTGELFF
TRBV9,TRBD1,TRBJ1-3,CASSVVGTANTIYF
TRBV29-1,TRBD1,TRBJ1-2,CSVERQGSYGYTF
TRBV6-2/TRBV6-3,NA,TRBJ1-1,CASSYSGTTNTEAFF
TRBV7-6,TRBD1,TRBJ2-7,CASSPLTGGVYEQYF
TRBV11-2,NA,TRBJ2-3,CASSRQLDTQYF
TRBV7-9,NA,TRBJ1-2,CASSGDRNYGYTF